What follows are 17 T cell receptor beta chains derived from one specimen sequenced in a study of molecular identifiers for immune sequencing clone quantification. TCRdb re-analysed the PCR reads in MiXCR, keeping a single row per CDR3 protein. The sample has about 510,000 distinct CDR3 sequences, 25% seen once; the top ten hold around 0.76%. The sequencing input was naive CD8+ T cells from blood, with Jurkat cell RNA spiked in. The subset is: FACS-sorted CD8+CD4-CCR7+CD45RA+ naive T cells. The receptor set was obtained from a human donor in good health. Some libraries in this study had Jurkat cell RNA spiked in.

Ten or more counts support this clonotype. The CDR3 coding sequence is TGTGCCAGCAGCTTAATAGGGGGAGATACGCAGTATTTT. As protein: CASSLIGGDTQYF. The V call is TRBV7-9, the J call TRBJ2-3, with D tentatively TRBD1 (6 bases). Germline loops: CDR1 SEHNR, CDR2 FQNEAQ (reference sequence). Deletions cut 2 bases from V and 5 bases from J, with 8 bases between. This CDR3 has 13 residues.

This clonotype was seen repeatedly, ten times or more. The chain has TRBV12-3 or TRBV12-4 and TRBJ1-6; D is unresolved. The V end was cut by 7 bases, the J end by 5 bases, with 9 bases between. The CDR3 contains 13 residues. This chain's CDR3 is CASMGFDNSPLHF. The CDR3 nucleotides read TGTGCCAGCATGGGGTTCGATAATTCACCCCTCCACTTT.

Concerning this clonotype itself: The junction and the germline gene differ at one end; a read error may be behind it. The gene calls are TRBV30 and TRBJ2-1, with 8 positions matching TRBD2. This CDR3 is built from 12 residues. The germline V gene encodes CDR1 GTSNPN and CDR2 SVGIG (reference sequence). CDR3 region: CARSGLALAHAF. In DNA form, the CDR3 reads TGTGCCCGGAGTGGACTAGCTCTGGCCCACGCTTTC.

The chain uses TRBV9 and TRBJ2-7; 9 bases line up with TRBD1. V lost 2 bases to trimming and J lost 5 bases; unmatched junction nucleotides: 20. CDR1 SGDLS and CDR2 YYNGEE come from the germline V gene. The CDR3 runs 19 residues. The CDR3 reads CASSVDRDRECDGGDEQYF. CDR3 DNA sequence: TGTGCCAGCAGCGTCGACCGGGACAGGGAATGCGACGGGGGTGACGAGCAGTACTTC.

This chain links TRBV6-6 with TRBJ1-1; no firm D call. The CDR3 loop spans 13 amino acids. Trimming pared 8 bases from V and 2 bases from J, leaving 12 bases between. Per the germline V gene, CDR1 is MNHNY and CDR2 is SVGAGI (reference sequence). CDR3 loop: CASGWAANTEAFF. CDR3 in DNA: TGTGCCAGCGGTTGGGCAGCCAACACTGAAGCTTTCTTT.

This clonotype has just a few counts. V and J are TRBV5-3 and TRBJ1-1, with a weak D call TRBD1 (6 bases). TRBV5-3 is an open reading frame, and its role is uncertain. Between the trimmed V and J ends, which lost 8 bases and 4 bases, there was a span of 21 bases. This CDR3 contains 15 residues. The CDR3 is CASSTKGGEGTEAFF. CDR3 sequence (DNA): TGTGCCAGCAGCACGAAGGGGGGCGAAGGCACTGAAGCTTTCTTT.

This clonotype came up a few times. The chain is built from TRBV7-9 and TRBJ1-1; weak D call: TRBD1 (6 bases). Germline lookup yields CDR1 SEHNR and CDR2 FQNEAQ (reference sequence). This CDR3 region has 15 residues. V was trimmed by 4 bases and J by 1 base, leaving 13 bases between them. CDR3 protein: CASSWGTQGNTEAFF. CDR3 DNA: TGTGCCAGCAGCTGGGGGACACAGGGGAACACTGAAGCTTTCTTT.

This clonotype showed up just a few times. The chain uses TRBV3-1 and TRBJ2-5, with TRBD1 matching over 9 bases. Trimming at V came to 3 bases and at J to 3 bases, leaving 8 bases not matched to a gene. The CDR3 sequence is 16 residues long. Germline assignment: CDR1 LGHDT and CDR2 YNNKEL (reference sequence). CDR3 protein: CASSHRGQGMEETQYF. The CDR3 DNA is TGTGCCAGCAGCCATCGGGGACAGGGAATGGAAGAGACCCAGTACTTC.

As to this clonotype: A read error may account for a junction end that differs from germline. The rearrangement uses TRBV28 and TRBJ2-5; 9 positions match TRBD2. Germline values: CDR1 MDHEN, CDR2 SYDVKM. This CDR3 comprises 15 residues. CDR3: CASKRLADKEEPQYF. The CDR3 region has the DNA TGTGCCAGCAAGCGACTAGCGGACAAAGAAGAGCCCCAGTACTTC. Using reference TRBV28 and TRBJ2-5 for the parts outside the CDR3, the full variable domain is DVKVTQSSRYLVKRTGEKVFLECVQDMDHENMFWYRQDPGLGLRLIYFSYDVKMKEKGDIPEGYSVSREKKERFSLILESASTNQTSMYLCASKRLADKEEPQYFGPGTRLLVL.

This chain connects TRBV12-3 or TRBV12-4 to TRBJ2-3; the D gene is possibly TRBD1 (6 bases). V lost 5 bases, J lost 1 base, and 19 bases lay in between. The CDR3 spans 17 residues. Here the CDR3 DNA reads TGTGCCAGCAGTCCATTGGAGAGGGGGATGGGCACAGATACGCAGTATTTT. Its translation is CASSPLERGMGTDTQYF.

The CDR3 sequence is CASSSAGSRGTYNEQFF. The CDR3 DNA is TGTGCCAGCAGCTCAGCAGGGTCTCGAGGAACCTACAATGAGCAGTTCTTC. J is TRBJ2-1 and V is TRBV9; D is perhaps TRBD1 (5 bases). There are 17 residues in the CDR3. V gave up 4 bases and J gave up 2 bases, with 19 bases separating them. Germline loops: CDR1 SGDLS, CDR2 YYNGEE.

This chain uses TRBV30 with TRBJ1-1, with D perhaps matching TRBD1 (5 bases). The CDR3 spans 13 residues. V was trimmed by 2 bases and J by 2 bases, leaving 9 bases between them. In germline, CDR1 is GTSNPN, CDR2 SVGIG (reference sequence). The chain's CDR3 is CAWSQDTNTEAFF. The CDR3 DNA reads TGTGCCTGGAGTCAGGACACAAACACTGAAGCTTTCTTT.

This clonotype was seen many times. The V gene is TRBV20-1, the J gene TRBJ2-7; 9 positions match TRBD2. CDR3 length: 13 residues. Germline V gene lookup returns CDR1 DFQATT and CDR2 SNEGSKA (reference sequence). CDR3 sequence (DNA): TGCCAATTAGCGGGGGCTGCCTCCTACGAGCAGTACTTC. This encodes CQLAGAASYEQYF.

This clonotype occurred many times. The CDR3 here is CASSTAGPEAFF. The DNA for the CDR3 is TGTGCCAGCAGCACCGCAGGGCCTGAAGCTTTCTTT. J is TRBJ1-1 and V is TRBV5-6; D possibly corresponds to TRBD1 (5 bases). The CDR3 contains 12 residues. Deletions cut 4 bases from V and 6 bases from J, with 10 bases between. The germline CDR1 and CDR2 sequences are SGHDT and YYEEEE.

V is TRBV6-2 or TRBV6-3 and J is TRBJ2-7; 9 bases fit TRBD1. Germline V CDR1 and CDR2: MNHEY, SVGEGT. This CDR3 has 17 residues. V shed 8 bases and J 3 bases; nucleotides not matched to a gene: 17. The CDR3 nucleotides are TGTGCCAGCTCTGACAGGGGGGCTTTTGCAGAAAACTACGAGCAGTACTTC. This gives the protein CASSDRGAFAENYEQYF.

This clonotype was found many times. The rearrangement uses TRBV7-2 and TRBJ1-2, with D tentatively TRBD1 (6 bases). V lost 3 bases to trimming and J lost 0 bases, with 14 bases between them. The CDR3 has 16 amino acids. In germline, CDR1 is SGHTA, CDR2 FQGNSA. The CDR3 DNA is TGTGCCAGCAGCTTTCCCGGACAGAGAGCTAACTATGGCTACACCTTC. Encoded protein: CASSFPGQRANYGYTF.

The chain is built from TRBV7-9 and TRBJ1-5; TRBD1 matches at 9 bases. J gave up 6 bases and V 4 bases, and 7 bases lay outside the gene matches. Germline V gene data show CDR1 as SEHNR and CDR2 as FQNEAQ (reference sequence). This CDR3 is 15 amino acids long. CDR3 sequence reads: CASSSGQGTAQPQHF. CDR3 DNA: TGTGCCAGCAGCTCCGGACAGGGGACGGCTCAGCCCCAGCATTTT.